A single sample gave rise to the 17 T cell receptor beta chains below, sequenced in a study of T cell responses to AZD1222 COVID-19 vaccine. Clones were read by immunoSEQ multiplex PCR, and TCRdb kept only the in-frame ones, dropping some. The table includes 95,000 to 100,000 clones, about 88% detected once. Source: peripheral blood, taken on day 0 of AZD1222 vaccination. The receptors stem from an adult in good health.

The chain recombines TRBV10-3 with TRBJ2-1, with TRBD2 matching 10 bases. From germline, CDR1 is ENHRY and CDR2 SYGVKD. The CDR3 is 21 amino acids. Trimming at V came to 2 bases and at J to 0 bases, leaving 16 bases not matched to a gene. The CDR3 nucleotides are TGTGCCATCAGTGAGCCCACACTGGGTAGCGGGGGGTCAGTCTCCTACAATGAGCAGTTCTTC. Translated: CAISEPTLGSGGSVSYNEQFF.

The chain is built from TRBV29-1 and TRBJ1-1; D is unresolved. Per germline, CDR1 SQVTM and CDR2 ANQGSEA. V lost 6 bases and J lost 3, with 11 bases in between. CDR3 size: 12 residues. The CDR3 bases are TGCAGCGTGGGAGACACCTACACTGAAGCTTTCTTT. Protein sequence: CSVGDTYTEAFF.

The chain has TRBV30 and TRBJ1-3; no definite D call. There are 15 residues in the CDR3. V shed 3 bases and J shed 0 bases, with 12 bases lying between them. Germline CDR1 reads GTSNPN; CDR2 reads SVGIG (reference sequence). The CDR3 nucleotides are TGTGCCTGGAGCATTGACGGTAGCTCTGGAAACACCATATATTTT. Translation gives CAWSIDGSSGNTIYF.

The chain joins TRBV5-4 to TRBJ2-7, with 7 positions matching TRBD2. The CDR3 has 16 amino acids. CDR1 and CDR2 from the germline V gene are SGHNT and YYREEE (reference sequence). J was trimmed by 0 bases and V by 0 bases; bases with no gene match: 6. In DNA, the CDR3 is TGTGCCAGCAGCTTGGTAGGCGGGACTACCTCCTACGAGCAGTACTTC. It yields the protein CASSLVGGTTSYEQYF.

The J gene is TRBJ2-5, the V gene TRBV5-1; 12 nucleotides line up with TRBD2. CDR1 and CDR2 (germline): SGHRS, YFSETQ. This CDR3 region has 17 residues. V lost 1 base and J lost 2; bases outside the gene matches: 6. The CDR3 protein is CASSLLTSGGRQETQYF. The CDR3 region has the DNA TGCGCCAGCAGCTTGTTGACTAGCGGGGGAAGACAAGAGACCCAGTACTTC. Using reference TRBV5-1 and TRBJ2-5 for the parts outside the CDR3, the full variable domain is KAGVTQTPRYLIKTRGQQVTLSCSPISGHRSVSWYQQTPGQGLQFLFEYFSETQRNKGNFPGRFSGRQFSNSRSEMNVSTLELGDSALYLCASSLLTSGGRQETQYFGPGTRLLVL.

This chain uses TRBV18 with TRBJ2-3; D is uncertain. CDR1 and CDR2 (germline): KGHSH, LQKENI. The CDR3 runs to 15 residues. The V end was cut by 4 bases, the J end by 0 bases, with 11 bases between. The CDR3 region is CASSRGFDSTDTQYF. The CDR3 coding sequence is TGTGCCAGCTCACGCGGATTTGATAGCACAGATACGCAGTATTTT.

V and J are TRBV9 and TRBJ2-1; D gene uncertain. The V and J ends lost 3 bases and 2 bases respectively, with 18 bases between them. This CDR3 is 17 amino acids long. Germline V gene data show CDR1 as SGDLS and CDR2 as YYNGEE. The CDR3 DNA follows: TGTGCCAGCAGCGCCCCCCCTTTGCTACGGACCTACAATGAGCAGTTCTTC. Amino acid sequence: CASSAPPLLRTYNEQFF.

The rearrangement joins TRBV10-1 to TRBJ1-6; D unclear. V was cut by 3 bases and J by 8 bases, with 8 bases left in between. This CDR3 spans 13 amino acids. In germline, CDR1 is WNHNN, CDR2 SYGVQD (reference sequence). CDR3 DNA: TGCGCCAGCAGTGATACCGCGGATTCACCCCTCCACTTT. The encoded protein is CASSDTADSPLHF.

This sequence joins TRBV7-2 and TRBJ1-5; D not certain. The V and J ends lost 3 bases and 3 bases respectively, with 6 bases between them. CDR3 length: 13 amino acids. The germline CDR1 and CDR2 sequences are SGHTA and FQGNSA. The CDR3 loop reads CASSFGLNQPQHF. DNA for the CDR3: TGTGCCAGCAGCTTCGGGCTCAATCAGCCCCAGCATTTT.

The rearrangement joins TRBV30 to TRBJ2-1; D is unresolved. Germline V lookup: CDR1 GTSNPN, CDR2 SVGIG (reference sequence). The CDR3 sequence is 12 residues long. V was pared by 1 base and J by 4 bases, with 5 bases between. The CDR3 sequence: CAWSAGYNEQFF. CDR3 DNA sequence: TGTGCCTGGAGTGCAGGTTACAATGAGCAGTTCTTC.

The rearrangement uses TRBV7-9 and TRBJ1-3, with D possibly TRBD1 on 5 matching bases. CDR3 length: 19 amino acids. The V end was cut by 0 bases, the J end by 0 bases, with 18 bases between. Germline CDR1 SEHNR, CDR2 FQNEAQ (reference sequence). The CDR3 is CASSLARGLISNSGNTIYF. In DNA, the CDR3 is TGTGCCAGCAGCTTAGCGCGGGGACTTATCTCGAACTCTGGAAACACCATATATTTT. Looking up the rest from reference TRBV7-9 and TRBJ1-3 gives the full variable domain: DTGVSQNPRHKITKRGQNVTFRCDPISEHNRLYWYRQTLGQGPEFLTYFQNEAQLEKSRLLSDRFSAERPKGSFSTLEIQRTEQGDSAMYLCASSLARGLISNSGNTIYFGEGSWLTVV.

This sequence joins TRBV5-1 and TRBJ1-2, with D uncertain. CDR1 is SGHRS and CDR2 is YFSETQ in the germline V gene. The CDR3 runs to 14 residues. V dropped 6 bases and J dropped 5 bases, with 17 bases sitting between them. CDR3 coding DNA: TGCGCCAGCAATCCCGGAGGGTTTGAATATGGCTACACCTTC. It encodes CASNPGGFEYGYTF.

V gene TRBV19 combines with J gene TRBJ2-3; D uncertain. CDR1 and CDR2 from the germline V gene are LNHDA and SQIVND (reference sequence). There are 12 residues in the CDR3. The V and J ends lost 5 bases and 10 bases respectively, with 13 bases between them. The CDR3 nucleotides are TGTGCCAGTAGTGGCAACGCTCTTTCGCAGTATTTT. This codes for CASSGNALSQYF.

This clone was observed a single time. V and J are TRBV6-5 and TRBJ2-2, with D unresolved. V lost 1 base and J 7 bases, leaving 7 bases between the germline ends. Germline-derived CDR1 and CDR2 are MNHEY and SVGAGI. This CDR3 has 13 residues. The CDR3 protein is CASSYYLGGELFF. CDR3 nucleotide sequence: TGTGCCAGCAGTTACTACTTGGGCGGGGAGCTGTTTTTT.

The chain employs TRBV6-4 and TRBJ1-1; D gene uncertain. The CDR3 is 13 residues long. Per the germline V gene, CDR1 is MRHNA and CDR2 is SNTAGT. The V end lost 5 bases, the J end lost 1 base, and 8 bases lay between the germline ends. The CDR3 DNA reads TGTGCCAGCAGTAACGAAGAGAACACTGAAGCTTTCTTT. Its translation: CASSNEENTEAFF.

The rearrangement uses TRBV3-1 (or the pseudogene TRBV3-2) and TRBJ1-5, with unresolved D. The CDR3 length is 15 residues. Between the trimmed V and J ends, which lost 0 bases and 6 bases, there was a span of 12 bases. Germline CDR1 LGHDT, CDR2 YNNKEL (reference sequence). The CDR3 region is CASSQDATSRQPQHF. The CDR3 DNA reads as TGTGCCAGCAGCCAAGATGCCACGTCGCGTCAGCCCCAGCATTTT.

The chain links TRBV27 to TRBJ1-6; 10 bases are a match to TRBD1. Germline V gives CDR1 MNHEY, CDR2 SMNVEV (reference sequence). The CDR3 extends over 19 amino acids. The V and J ends lost 0 bases and 6 bases, in that order; junction bases with no gene match: 11. Written as DNA, the CDR3 is TGTGCCAGCAGTTTATCTGGGACAGGGGCCTATGGACGTAATTCACCCCTCCACTTT. It specifies CASSLSGTGAYGRNSPLHF.